The rows below give T cell receptor beta chains drawn from one sample of a study of OX40 agonist ivuxolimab in advanced cancers. TCRdb's copy holds only in-frame clones and misses some; the assay was immunoSEQ multiplex PCR. Of about 38,000 clones listed, roughly 90% were seen once; the top ten hold 8% to 10%. The sample in question was CD4+ or CD8+ T cells sorted from blood, obtained in a trial of the OX40 agonist ivuxolimab. The receptor set was obtained from an adult with an advanced solid tumor such as melanoma, head and neck, liver or kidney cancer. CDR3s include the opening cysteine and the closing phenylalanine or tryptophan. A D gene is named only where the DNA matches it firmly. Rows give clone size only sometimes, using once, few, many, or a class for an expanded clone.

abundance: -; v_gene: TRBV6-5; d_gene: -; j_gene: TRBJ1-1; CDR3aa: CASSQHRDTEAFF; CDR3nt: TGTGCCAGCAGCCAACATAGGGACACTGAAGCTTTCTTT
abundance: -; v_gene: TRBV27; d_gene: -; j_gene: TRBJ1-1; CDR3aa: CASSLSMTGNTEAFF; CDR3nt: TGTGCCAGCAGTTTATCGATGACGGGGAACACTGAAGCTTTCTTT
abundance: -; v_gene: TRBV28; d_gene: -; j_gene: TRBJ1-5; CDR3aa: CASLPLSQGSNQPQHF; CDR3nt: TGTGCCAGCTTACCTTTATCTCAGGGTAGCAATCAGCCCCAGCATTTT
abundance: -; v_gene: TRBV6-4; d_gene: TRBD2; j_gene: TRBJ2-5; CDR3aa: CASISGRAWETQYF; CDR3nt: TGTGCCAGCATCAGCGGGAGGGCCTGGGAGACCCAGTACTTC
abundance: -; v_gene: TRBV28; d_gene: TRBD1; j_gene: TRBJ1-1; CDR3aa: CATNPFGTVTEAFF; CDR3nt: TGTGCCACAAACCCATTCGGGACAGTCACTGAAGCTTTCTTT
abundance: -; v_gene: TRBV10-1; d_gene: TRBD1; j_gene: TRBJ1-2; CDR3aa: CGRLCGQGNYGYTF; CDR3nt: TGCGGCCGCTTGTGCGGACAGGGTAACTATGGCTACACCTTC
abundance: -; v_gene: TRBV6-5; d_gene: -; j_gene: TRBJ1-6; CDR3aa: CASSFLTSGSPIHF; CDR3nt: TGTGCCAGCAGTTTCCTTACCTCGGGGTCCCCTATCCACTTT
abundance: -; v_gene: TRBV27; d_gene: TRBD1; j_gene: TRBJ2-7; CDR3aa: CASSLLGTGGREQYF; CDR3nt: TGTGCCAGCAGTTTATTGGGGACAGGGGGTCGCGAGCAGTACTTC
abundance: -; v_gene: TRBV9; d_gene: -; j_gene: TRBJ1-2; CDR3aa: CASSVGRAPGYGYTF; CDR3nt: TGTGCCAGCAGCGTAGGACGGGCGCCAGGCTATGGCTACACCTTC
abundance: -; v_gene: TRBV10-1; d_gene: -; j_gene: TRBJ1-3; CDR3aa: CASSEPMDSSGNTIYF; CDR3nt: TGCGCCAGCAGTGAACCTATGGACAGCTCTGGAAACACCATATATTTT
abundance: -; v_gene: TRBV30; d_gene: -; j_gene: TRBJ2-1; CDR3aa: CAWSVLGSDEQFF; CDR3nt: TGTGCCTGGAGTGTACTTGGGAGCGATGAGCAGTTCTTC
abundance: -; v_gene: TRBV27; d_gene: -; j_gene: TRBJ1-4; CDR3aa: CASSPRIVPLEKLFF; CDR3nt: TGTGCCAGCAGTCCCCGCATCGTCCCCCTTGAAAAACTGTTTTTT
abundance: -; v_gene: TRBV4-2; d_gene: TRBD1; j_gene: TRBJ1-2; CDR3aa: CASSQYRGYGYTF; CDR3nt: TGTGCCAGCAGCCAATACAGGGGGTATGGCTACACCTTC
abundance: -; v_gene: TRBV14; d_gene: -; j_gene: TRBJ1-1; CDR3aa: CATSRDLNTEAFF; CDR3nt: TGTGCCACCAGCAGGGATCTGAACACTGAAGCTTTCTTT
abundance: -; v_gene: TRBV7-3; d_gene: -; j_gene: TRBJ1-6; CDR3aa: CASSLDGINSPLHF; CDR3nt: TGTGCCAGCAGCTTAGACGGGATTAATTCACCCCTCCACTTT
abundance: -; v_gene: TRBV7-8; d_gene: -; j_gene: TRBJ2-1; CDR3aa: CASSFKGGLAPNEQFF; CDR3nt: TGTGCCAGCAGCTTCAAAGGGGGCCTAGCGCCCAATGAGCAGTTCTTC
abundance: few; v_gene: TRBV6-5; d_gene: -; j_gene: TRBJ1-6; CDR3aa: CASRSQSNSGPLHF; CDR3nt: TGTGCCAGCAGGTCCCAGAGTAATTCGGGACCCCTCCACTTT
abundance: -; v_gene: TRBV11-2; d_gene: -; j_gene: TRBJ2-3; CDR3aa: CASTPLGGFQYF; CDR3nt: TGTGCCAGCACCCCACTGGGGGGTTTCCAGTATTTT
abundance: -; v_gene: TRBV7-3; d_gene: TRBD2; j_gene: TRBJ2-1; CDR3aa: CASSSTGLLGRVDNEQFF; CDR3nt: TGTGCCAGCAGCTCCACCGGGCTACTTGGGAGGGTGGACAATGAGCAGTTCTTC
abundance: -; v_gene: TRBV28; d_gene: TRBD2; j_gene: TRBJ2-7; CDR3aa: CASRISGSPSYEQYF; CDR3nt: TGTGCCAGCAGAATTAGCGGGAGTCCCTCCTACGAGCAGTACTTC
abundance: few; v_gene: TRBV6-4; d_gene: -; j_gene: TRBJ1-1; CDR3aa: CASSPTQGNTEAFF; CDR3nt: TGTGCCAGCAGTCCTACCCAGGGGAACACTGAAGCTTTCTTT
abundance: -; v_gene: TRBV5-8; d_gene: -; j_gene: TRBJ2-2; CDR3aa: CASSWGPGELFF; CDR3nt: TGTGCCAGCAGTTGGGGCCCCGGGGAGCTGTTTTTT
abundance: few; v_gene: TRBV5-4; d_gene: TRBD1; j_gene: TRBJ2-1; CDR3aa: CASSYRQGGNNEQFF; CDR3nt: TGTGCCAGCAGCTATAGACAGGGGGGCAACAATGAGCAGTTCTTC
abundance: -; v_gene: TRBV5-1; d_gene: -; j_gene: TRBJ2-1; CDR3aa: CASSLPGGDIDNEQFF; CDR3nt: TGCGCCAGCAGCTTGCCGGGCGGGGATATTGACAATGAGCAGTTCTTC
abundance: once; v_gene: TRBV29-1; d_gene: -; j_gene: TRBJ1-1; CDR3aa: CSAGSGQNTEAFF; CDR3nt: TGCAGCGCTGGATCGGGACAGAACACTGAAGCTTTCTTT
abundance: -; v_gene: TRBV28; d_gene: -; j_gene: TRBJ2-5; CDR3aa: CASSFSQTGLETQYF; CDR3nt: TGTGCCAGCAGTTTCTCTCAGACAGGTCTAGAGACCCAGTACTTC
abundance: -; v_gene: TRBV6-4; d_gene: -; j_gene: TRBJ2-1; CDR3aa: CASSTSAGQYNEQFF; CDR3nt: TGTGCCAGCAGTACAAGTGCGGGGCAGTACAATGAGCAGTTCTTC
abundance: -; v_gene: TRBV7-9; d_gene: -; j_gene: TRBJ1-4; CDR3aa: CASSTGQTATNEKLFF; CDR3nt: TGTGCCAGCAGCACCGGACAGACGGCAACTAATGAAAAACTGTTTTTT
abundance: -; v_gene: TRBV6-5; d_gene: -; j_gene: TRBJ1-6; CDR3aa: CASSYSGGSPPLHF; CDR3nt: TGTGCCAGCAGTTACTCGGGTGGATCGCCACCCCTCCACTTT
abundance: -; v_gene: TRBV18; d_gene: TRBD2; j_gene: TRBJ2-5; CDR3aa: CASSPPTGREAETQYF; CDR3nt: TGTGCCAGCTCACCGCCCACGGGGCGGGAGGCAGAGACCCAGTACTTC
abundance: -; v_gene: TRBV27; d_gene: -; j_gene: TRBJ2-1; CDR3aa: CASSTQSYFLSSYNEQFF; CDR3nt: TGTGCCAGCAGTACACAATCCTACTTCCTAAGCTCCTACAATGAGCAGTTCTTC
abundance: -; v_gene: TRBV9; d_gene: TRBD2; j_gene: TRBJ2-1; CDR3aa: CASSVGGGLAGDNEQFF; CDR3nt: TGTGCCAGCAGCGTAGGGGGAGGACTAGCGGGAGACAATGAGCAGTTCTTC
abundance: -; v_gene: TRBV19; d_gene: -; j_gene: TRBJ2-1; CDR3aa: CASSRGFSSYNEQFF; CDR3nt: TGTGCCAGTAGTAGAGGGTTTAGCTCCTACAATGAGCAGTTCTTC
abundance: -; v_gene: TRBV7-9; d_gene: -; j_gene: TRBJ2-6; CDR3aa: CASNPTGPASGANVLTF; CDR3nt: TGTGCCTCCAACCCCACAGGGCCGGCCTCTGGGGCCAACGTCCTGACTTTC
abundance: -; v_gene: TRBV19; d_gene: TRBD2; j_gene: TRBJ2-3; CDR3aa: CASSIGLAGGTDTQYF; CDR3nt: TGTGCCAGTAGTATTGGCCTAGCGGGAGGGACAGATACGCAGTATTTT
abundance: -; v_gene: TRBV11-2; d_gene: -; j_gene: TRBJ2-1; CDR3aa: CASSLGGPEQFF; CDR3nt: TGTGCCAGCAGCCTAGGGGGGCCAGAGCAGTTCTTC
abundance: -; v_gene: TRBV7-9; d_gene: -; j_gene: TRBJ1-1; CDR3aa: CASSLIEAFF; CDR3nt: TGTGCCAGCAGCTTAATTGAAGCTTTCTTT
abundance: -; v_gene: TRBV9; d_gene: -; j_gene: TRBJ2-1; CDR3aa: CASSVEGGMANEQFF; CDR3nt: TGTGCCAGCAGCGTAGAGGGCGGGATGGCAAATGAGCAGTTCTTC
abundance: -; v_gene: TRBV5-1; d_gene: -; j_gene: TRBJ2-7; CDR3aa: CASSLVQGKGYEQYF; CDR3nt: TGCGCCAGCAGCTTGGTTCAGGGTAAGGGCTACGAGCAGTACTTC
abundance: -; v_gene: TRBV21-1; d_gene: -; j_gene: TRBJ2-1; CDR3aa: CASSKALVSLGGFYNEQFF; CDR3nt: TGTGCCAGCAGCAAAGCCCTAGTATCCTTAGGTGGGTTCTACAATGAGCAGTTCTTC
abundance: -; v_gene: TRBV19; d_gene: -; j_gene: TRBJ2-1; CDR3aa: CASSIGDSLFNEQFF; CDR3nt: TGTGCCAGTAGTATTGGGGACTCCTTATTCAATGAGCAGTTCTTC
abundance: -; v_gene: TRBV9; d_gene: -; j_gene: TRBJ1-3; CDR3aa: CASSGSGNTIYF; CDR3nt: TGTGCCAGCAGCGGCAGTGGAAACACCATATATTTT
abundance: -; v_gene: TRBV29-1; d_gene: TRBD2; j_gene: TRBJ2-1; CDR3aa: CSVEGLAGVYNEQFF; CDR3nt: TGCAGCGTTGAAGGACTAGCGGGAGTCTACAATGAGCAGTTCTTC
abundance: once; v_gene: TRBV13; d_gene: TRBD2; j_gene: TRBJ2-3; CDR3aa: CASTAYKTSGSWGDTQYF; CDR3nt: TGTGCCAGCACCGCTTACAAGACTAGCGGGAGCTGGGGAGATACGCAGTATTTT
abundance: -; v_gene: TRBV27; d_gene: -; j_gene: TRBJ1-5; CDR3aa: CASSLSGHQPQHF; CDR3nt: TGTGCCAGCAGTTTATCGGGCCATCAGCCCCAGCATTTT
abundance: -; v_gene: TRBV2; d_gene: TRBD2; j_gene: TRBJ2-7; CDR3aa: CASRGGTSGNHEQYF; CDR3nt: TGTGCCAGCAGGGGGGGGACTAGCGGGAACCACGAGCAGTACTTC
abundance: -; v_gene: TRBV7-2; d_gene: TRBD2; j_gene: TRBJ2-1; CDR3aa: CAGSSIAGAYNEQFF; CDR3nt: TGTGCCGGCAGCTCAATAGCGGGAGCGTACAATGAGCAGTTCTTC
abundance: -; v_gene: TRBV28; d_gene: TRBD1; j_gene: TRBJ2-7; CDR3aa: CASSWTGRVYEQYF; CDR3nt: TGTGCCAGCAGTTGGACAGGGAGAGTATACGAGCAGTACTTC
abundance: -; v_gene: TRBV6-5; d_gene: -; j_gene: TRBJ1-4; CDR3aa: CASRLDGGRKLFF; CDR3nt: TGTGCCAGCAGACTTGACGGGGGGCGAAAACTGTTTTTT